This T cell receptor beta chain comes out of a study of CD8+ T cells in alopecia areata. RNA was extracted and reverse transcribed into cDNA as the sequencing template. TCRdb's copy holds only in-frame clones and misses some; the assay was immunoSEQ multiplex PCR. The data show about 3,600 clones, 71% seen once. Points from the study as a whole: Possibly because of HLA-related factors, TCR sharing was less clear across patients than in mice. Sequencing of scalp samples also includes resident alphabeta T cells from normal skin. Lesional scalp, especially alopecia totalis/universalis, showed higher clonality than normal scalp.

Deletions cut 8 bases from V and 5 bases from J, with 19 bases between. Germline CDR1 reads SGHTA; CDR2 reads FQGTGA. This CDR3 region has 15 residues. About this clone itself: The antigen remains undetermined.

Sequencing was done on a sample of skin. The receptor was derived from a human donor in good health. V is TRBV7-3 and J is TRBJ2-1; D tentatively reads TRBD1 or TRBD2 (7 bases each). CDR3 protein: CASLGGLAVNNEQFF. CDR3 coding DNA: TGTGCCAGCTTAGGGGGCCTAGCGGTCAACAATGAGCAGTTCTTC. Using reference TRBV7-3 and TRBJ2-1 for the parts outside the CDR3, the full variable domain is GAGVSQTPSNKVTEKGKYVELRCDPISGHTALYWYRQSLGQGPEFLIYFQGTGAADDSGLPNDRFFAVRPEGSVSTLKIQRTERGDSAVYLCASLGGLAVNNEQFFGPGTRLTVL.